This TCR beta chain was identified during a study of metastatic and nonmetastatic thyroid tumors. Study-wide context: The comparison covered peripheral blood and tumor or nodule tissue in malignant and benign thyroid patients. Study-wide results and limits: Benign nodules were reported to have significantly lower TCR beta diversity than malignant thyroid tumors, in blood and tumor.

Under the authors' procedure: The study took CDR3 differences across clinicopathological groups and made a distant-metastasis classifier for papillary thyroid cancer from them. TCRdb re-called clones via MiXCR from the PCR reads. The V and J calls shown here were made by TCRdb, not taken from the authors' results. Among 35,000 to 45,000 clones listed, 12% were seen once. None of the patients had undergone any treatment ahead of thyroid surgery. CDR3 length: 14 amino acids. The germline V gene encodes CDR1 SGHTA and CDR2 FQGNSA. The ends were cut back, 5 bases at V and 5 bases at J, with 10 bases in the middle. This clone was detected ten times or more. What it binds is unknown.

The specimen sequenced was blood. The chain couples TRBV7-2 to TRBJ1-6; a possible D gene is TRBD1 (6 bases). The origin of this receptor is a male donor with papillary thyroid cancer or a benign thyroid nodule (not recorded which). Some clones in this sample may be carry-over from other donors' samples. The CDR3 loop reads CASSDRRNNSPLHF. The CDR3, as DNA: TGTGCCAGCAGCGACAGGAGAAATAATTCACCCCTCCACTTT.